The 32 T cell receptor beta chains in this list originate from one sample, sequenced in a study of cytomegalovirus exposure and HLA in healthy donors. The PCR employed 60 Vbeta primers together with 13 Jbeta primers. Repertoires were generated with immunoSEQ multiplex PCR, while TCRdb's copy carries only in-frame clones and drops some. The sample records about 150,000 clones, about 74% being singletons. The sequencing input was PBMCs. Receptor source: a man aged 40-55 years in good health and CMV-seropositive.

The genes are TRBV7-8 and TRBJ2-2; D call uncertain. This CDR3 contains 15 residues. Germline V gene sequence: CDR1 SGHVS, CDR2 FQNEAQ. The germline V and J ends were trimmed by 5 bases and 1 base, with 11 bases remaining between them. CDR3 sequence (DNA): TGTGCCAGCAGCCCCTTTAGAGGGAACACCGGGGAGCTGTTTTTT. Its translation: CASSPFRGNTGELFF.

The rearrangement links TRBV10-3 to TRBJ1-6, with 9 bases lining up with TRBD1. The CDR3 has 14 residues. V gave up 11 bases and J gave up 10 bases; unmatched junction bases: 12. Germline CDR1 is ENHRY and CDR2 is SYGVKD. In DNA form, the CDR3 reads TGTGCCGTCGCGCCGGGACAGGGAGAATCACCCCTCCACTTT. It translates to CAVAPGQGESPLHF.

The chain has TRBV5-5 and TRBJ2-7, with 7 nucleotides matching TRBD1. Germline CDR1 and CDR2: SGHKS and YYEKEE (reference sequence). V lost 1 base and J lost 5; bases outside the gene matches: 9. This CDR3 contains 15 residues. CDR3 sequence reads: CASSLSPTGANEQYF. CDR3 in DNA: TGTGCCAGCAGCTTGTCCCCTACAGGGGCCAACGAGCAGTACTTC.

This rearrangement joins TRBV7-2 to TRBJ2-7; 8 nucleotides match TRBD2. The V gene end was trimmed by 1 base and the J gene end by 3 bases; junction bases not matched to a gene: 5. CDR1 and CDR2 (germline): SGHTA, FQGNSA. The CDR3 is 15 amino acids. In nucleotides, the CDR3 is TGTGCCAGCAGCTTAGATGGAGCGGGAGTCTACGAGCAGTACTTC. This codes for CASSLDGAGVYEQYF.

This clone came up a few times. The chain employs TRBV2 and TRBJ2-1, with D possibly TRBD2 on 6 matching bases. CDR1 and CDR2 from the germline V gene are SNHLY and FYNNEI. V was pared by 6 bases and J by 9 bases, with 12 bases between. The length of the CDR3 is 12 residues. CDR3 residues: CASREGKFEQFF. The CDR3 DNA follows: TGTGCCAGCAGGGAGGGGAAGTTTGAGCAGTTCTTC. Combining the CDR3 with reference TRBV2 and TRBJ2-1 gives the whole variable domain EPEVTQTPSHQVTQMGQEVILRCVPISNHLYFYWYRQILGQKVEFLVSFYNNEISEKSEIFDDQFSVERPDGSNFTLKIRSTKLEDSAMYFCASREGKFEQFFGPGTRLTVL.

This chain links TRBV7-2 with TRBJ1-5; D may be TRBD1 (5 bases). V was cut by 5 bases and J by 3 bases, with 8 bases left in between. CDR1 and CDR2 from the germline V gene are SGHTA and FQGNSA. The CDR3 length is 13 residues. The CDR3 spells CASSADTNQPQHF. As DNA, the CDR3 is TGTGCCAGCAGCGCGGACACCAATCAGCCCCAGCATTTT. The full variable domain, rest sourced from reference TRBV7-2 and TRBJ1-5, is GAGVSQSPSNKVTEKGKDVELRCDPISGHTALYWYRQSLGQGLEFLIYFQGNSAPDKSGLPSDRFSAERTGGSVSTLTIQRTQQEDSAVYLCASSADTNQPQHFGDGTRLSIL.

The gene calls are TRBV5-4 and TRBJ1-2, with 8 positions matching TRBD1. This CDR3 comprises 15 residues. With 0 bases clipped from V and 7 bases from J, the junction kept 8 bases outside the gene matches. Germline loops: CDR1 SGHNT, CDR2 YYREEE (reference sequence). The CDR3 here is CASSLVGQGVSGYTF. The CDR3 coding sequence is TGTGCCAGCAGCTTGGTCGGACAGGGAGTCTCTGGCTACACCTTC.

This clone was seen a handful of times. The chain is built from TRBV4-1 and TRBJ2-1; 9 nucleotides match TRBD2. The CDR3 extends over 17 amino acids. Trimming cost V 4 bases and J 4 bases; bases outside gene matches: 11. The V gene's germline CDR1 is MGHRA and CDR2 YSYEKL. The CDR3 DNA is TGCGCCAGCAGCCGCTTATCCGGAACTAGCGGGTACAATGAGCAGTTCTTC. It is translated as CASSRLSGTSGYNEQFF.

The CDR3 sequence is CASSLGLAVYEQYF. CDR3 DNA: TGCGCCAGCAGCTTAGGACTAGCAGTCTACGAGCAGTACTTC. V usage is TRBV5-1 and J usage is TRBJ2-5; TRBD2 agrees at 8 bases. The J call may be mistaken, given a closer DNA end match to TRBJ2-7. Germline-derived CDR1 and CDR2 are SGHRS and YFSETQ. The CDR3 runs 14 residues.

The table lists this clone with a few counts. This chain links TRBV7-2 with TRBJ1-4, with a tentative D call TRBD1 (6 bases). The CDR3 extends over 17 amino acids. The germline V gene encodes CDR1 SGHTA and CDR2 FQGNSA. Trimming stripped 1 base from V and 2 bases from J, with 14 bases between. The chain's CDR3 is CASSLDGRGFTNEKLFF. For the CDR3, the DNA is TGTGCCAGCAGCTTAGACGGCAGGGGATTCACTAATGAAAAACTGTTTTTT.

The chain combines TRBV30 with TRBJ1-1, with unresolved D. Germline values: CDR1 GTSNPN, CDR2 SVGIG (reference sequence). This CDR3 has 14 amino acids. V gave up 3 bases and J gave up 2 bases, with 13 bases separating them. In DNA, the CDR3 is TGTGCCTGGAGCCGGCTCTCGACAAACACTGAAGCTTTCTTT. This translates into CAWSRLSTNTEAFF.

In its sample, this clone was seen a few times. This chain joins TRBV27 and TRBJ1-2, with 9 bases that match TRBD1. This CDR3 comprises 12 residues. J was trimmed by 6 bases and V by 8 bases; bases with no gene match: 4. Germline-derived CDR1 and CDR2 are MNHEY and SMNVEV (reference sequence). Written as DNA, the CDR3 is TGTGCCAGCCGGGACAGGGCTGATGGCTACACCTTC. Amino acid sequence: CASRDRADGYTF.

This clone was counted only a few times. This chain joins TRBV7-2 and TRBJ2-7; 8 bases fit TRBD2. The ends lost 5 bases at V and 3 bases at J; junction bases unmatched: 9. Germline V lookup: CDR1 SGHTA, CDR2 FQGNSA. The CDR3 is 15 residues long. The CDR3 loop is CASSRRRAGGYEQYF. CDR3 sequence (DNA): TGTGCCAGCAGCCGACGGAGGGCGGGAGGCTACGAGCAGTACTTC. The whole variable domain, filled in from reference TRBV7-2 and TRBJ2-7, reads GAGVSQSPSNKVTEKGKDVELRCDPISGHTALYWYRQSLGQGLEFLIYFQGNSAPDKSGLPSDRFSAERTGGSVSTLTIQRTQQEDSAVYLCASSRRRAGGYEQYFGPGTRLTVT.

The chain joins TRBV28 to TRBJ2-7; 7 nucleotides agree with TRBD2. J was trimmed by 7 bases and V by 3 bases; bases with no gene match: 6. Germline CDR1 is MDHEN and CDR2 is SYDVKM. The CDR3 has 13 residues. For the CDR3, the DNA is TGTGCCAGCAGTTTTGCAGGGCGGGGGGAGCAGTACTTC. Protein sequence: CASSFAGRGEQYF.

There are a few counts of this clone. The chain combines TRBV15 with TRBJ2-3; no clear D gene. Per the germline V gene, CDR1 is LNHNV and CDR2 is YYDKDF (reference sequence). This CDR3 region has 15 residues. The V and J ends lost 3 bases and 3 bases respectively, with 13 bases between them. CDR3 bases: TGTGCCACCAGCAGGGGCCGGCCCCGGACAGATACGCAGTATTTT. Translated: CATSRGRPRTDTQYF.

This chain joins TRBV28 and TRBJ1-2; 11 nucleotides agree with TRBD1. With 5 bases clipped from V and 0 bases from J, the junction kept 2 bases outside the gene matches. The length of the CDR3 is 15 residues. Germline lookup yields CDR1 MDHEN and CDR2 SYDVKM. This CDR3 is CASSGQGAPNYGYTF. CDR3 nucleotide sequence: TGTGCCAGCAGTGGACAGGGGGCGCCTAACTATGGCTACACCTTC.

The chain has TRBV10-3 and TRBJ2-5; 7 positions agree with TRBD2. Matching the DNA end better, TRBJ2-7 makes the J call doubtful. The V gene's germline CDR1 is ENHRY and CDR2 SYGVKD. The CDR3 is 15 residues long. The chain's CDR3 is CAISEGASGAYEQYF. The CDR3 DNA follows: TGTGCCATCAGTGAGGGGGCTAGCGGAGCTTACGAGCAGTACTTC.

This clone was seen only a few times. The chain carries TRBV19 and TRBJ1-1; D unclear. V lost 9 bases to trimming and J lost 3 bases, with 23 bases between them. CDR1 is LNHDA, CDR2 SQIVND, per germline (reference sequence). The CDR3 length is 16 residues. The DNA of the CDR3 is TGTGCCAGCCTGCGACTTCCTCCATGGAGGGACACTGAAGCTTTCTTT. Its protein is CASLRLPPWRDTEAFF.

CDR3 residues: CASSLVASGGTYNEQFF. The DNA of the CDR3 is TGTGCCAGCAGCTTGGTAGCTAGCGGAGGCACCTACAATGAGCAGTTCTTC. The chain uses TRBV5-4 and TRBJ2-1, with 7 positions matching TRBD2. With 0 bases clipped from V and 2 bases from J, the junction kept 8 bases outside the gene matches. Germline V gene lookup returns CDR1 SGHNT and CDR2 YYREEE (reference sequence). This CDR3 contains 17 residues.

The chain uses TRBV27 and TRBJ1-5, with unresolved D. CDR3 length: 15 amino acids. The V end was cut by 2 bases, the J end by 0 bases, with 8 bases between. Germline V gives CDR1 MNHEY, CDR2 SMNVEV (reference sequence). CDR3 loop: CASSLMYYSNQPQHF. CDR3 sequence (DNA): TGTGCCAGCAGTTTAATGTATTATAGCAATCAGCCCCAGCATTTT.

This clone was seen a handful of times. The gene calls are TRBV29-1 and TRBJ2-7, with a possible D match to TRBD2 (5 bases). CDR3 length equals 12 residues. CDR1 SQVTM and CDR2 ANQGSEA come from the germline V gene. V lost 4 bases and J lost 2, with 9 bases in between. Written as DNA, the CDR3 is TGCAGCGTTGCTGACTACGCCTACGAGCAGTACTTC. Protein product: CSVADYAYEQYF.

The V gene is TRBV5-1, the J gene TRBJ2-3; 10 bases match TRBD2. Germline values: CDR1 SGHRS, CDR2 YFSETQ. The CDR3 is made up of 15 amino acids. The V segment lost 4 bases and the J segment 1 base; nucleotides outside the gene matches: 3. CDR3 loop: CASSIGTSGTDTQYF. For the CDR3, the DNA is TGCGCCAGCAGCATCGGGACTAGCGGCACAGATACGCAGTATTTT.

V gene TRBV28 combines with J gene TRBJ2-7, with D uncertain. The CDR3 consists of 11 residues. Trimming took 6 bases from V and 3 from J, leaving 6 bases between them. CDR1 is MDHEN, CDR2 SYDVKM, per germline. The CDR3 loop is CASSRDYEQYF. The CDR3 DNA follows: TGTGCCAGCAGCCGAGACTACGAGCAGTACTTC. Looking up the rest from reference TRBV28 and TRBJ2-7 gives the full variable domain: DVKVTQSSRYLVKRTGEKVFLECVQDMDHENMFWYRQDPGLGLRLIYFSYDVKMKEKGDIPEGYSVSREKKERFSLILESASTNQTSMYLCASSRDYEQYFGPGTRLTVT.

This clone was detected once. The V gene is TRBV30, the J gene TRBJ2-1; 12 bases map to TRBD2. Germline lookup yields CDR1 GTSNPN and CDR2 SVGIG (reference sequence). The CDR3 is 13 amino acids. The CDR3 region is CAVGLAGYNEQFF. The CDR3 DNA sequence: TGTGCAGTCGGACTAGCGGGATACAATGAGCAGTTCTTC.

V usage is TRBV4-2 and J usage is TRBJ2-1, with 9 nucleotides matching TRBD2. Losses at the gene ends were 1 base for V and 0 bases for J; bases not matched to a gene: 16. Germline lookup yields CDR1 LGHNA and CDR2 YNFKEQ. The length of the CDR3 is 21 residues. CDR3 sequence: CASSQAHMGAGGPSSYNEQFF. The CDR3 nucleotides read TGTGCCAGCAGCCAAGCCCACATGGGGGCGGGAGGGCCTAGCTCCTACAATGAGCAGTTCTTC.

V and J are TRBV5-5 and TRBJ2-2; 8 bases agree with TRBD1. This CDR3 has 15 residues. The trim removed 3 bases at V and 0 bases at J, leaving 1 base unmatched. Germline-derived CDR1 and CDR2 are SGHKS and YYEKEE (reference sequence). The CDR3, as DNA: TGTGCCAGCAGCTGGGGACAGGCGAACACCGGGGAGCTGTTTTTT. Residues: CASSWGQANTGELFF.

This chain connects TRBV20-1 to TRBJ2-7; TRBD2 might be the D (5 bases). Germline assignment: CDR1 DFQATT and CDR2 SNEGSKA (reference sequence). V lost 6 bases and J 7 bases, leaving 13 bases between the germline ends. This CDR3 has 11 amino acids. The CDR3 nucleotides are TGCAGTGCAACACTAGGAAATGAGCAGTACTTC. Encoded protein: CSATLGNEQYF.

A word on this clone: At one end the junction does not follow the germline gene, possibly because of a read error. The chain uses TRBV6-1 and TRBJ2-5; D is ambiguous. The CDR3 sequence is 10 residues long. The germline CDR1 and CDR2 sequences are MNHNS and SASEGT. CDR3 loop: CASTEETQYF. CDR3 nucleotides: TGTGCCAGCACTGAAGAGACCCAGTACTTC.

The chain combines TRBV19 with TRBJ2-3, with 10 bases fitting TRBD2. J was trimmed by 3 bases and V by 6 bases; bases with no gene match: 12. CDR1 is LNHDA, CDR2 SQIVND, per germline (reference sequence). This CDR3 has 17 residues. DNA for the CDR3: TGTGCCAGTAGCCTGTTTCATTCGGGACTAGCGACAGATACGCAGTATTTT. Protein: CASSLFHSGLATDTQYF.

The V gene is TRBV9, the J gene TRBJ2-1, with D uncertain. V lost 0 bases to trimming and J lost 0 bases, with 4 bases between them. CDR1 and CDR2 (germline): SGDLS, YYNGEE. CDR3 size: 14 residues. CDR3 nucleotides: TGTGCCAGCAGCGTAGATCTCTCCTACAATGAGCAGTTCTTC. As protein: CASSVDLSYNEQFF.

This chain joins TRBV27 and TRBJ2-6; possible D gene TRBD1, 6 bases. The germline gives CDR1 MNHEY, CDR2 SMNVEV (reference sequence). V shed 8 bases and J shed 2 bases, with 16 bases lying between them. CDR3 length: 16 amino acids. The CDR3 spells CASSLLGTPGANVLTF. In DNA form, the CDR3 reads TGTGCCAGCTCTTTACTCGGGACACCTGGGGCCAACGTCCTGACTTTC. Combining the CDR3 with reference TRBV27 and TRBJ2-6 gives the whole variable domain EAQVTQNPRYLITVTGKKLTVTCSQNMNHEYMSWYRQDPGLGLRQIYYSMNVEVTDKGDVPEGYKVSRKEKRNFPLILESPSPNQTSLYFCASSLLGTPGANVLTFGAGSRLTVL.

The count of this clone is one. The chain uses TRBV5-1 and TRBJ1-1, with D maybe TRBD1 (5 bases). Germline values: CDR1 SGHRS, CDR2 YFSETQ. Trimming removed 0 bases at V and 1 base at J, with 7 bases between. The CDR3 is made up of 14 amino acids. The DNA of the CDR3 is TGCGCCAGCAGCTTGGCCGGACAGAACACTGAAGCTTTCTTT. Its protein product is CASSLAGQNTEAFF.